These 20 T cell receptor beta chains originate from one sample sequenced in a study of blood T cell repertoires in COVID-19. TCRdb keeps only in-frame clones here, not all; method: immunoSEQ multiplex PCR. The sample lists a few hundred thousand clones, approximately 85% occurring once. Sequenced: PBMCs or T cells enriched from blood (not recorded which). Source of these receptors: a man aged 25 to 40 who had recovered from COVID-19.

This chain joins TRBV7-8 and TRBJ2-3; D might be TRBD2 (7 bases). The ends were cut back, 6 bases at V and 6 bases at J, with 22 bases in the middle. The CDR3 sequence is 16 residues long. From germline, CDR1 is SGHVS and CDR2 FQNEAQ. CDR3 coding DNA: TGTGCCAGCAGACCCAAAGCAGGGGCGCGGGGGGATACGCAGTATTTT. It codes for CASRPKAGARGDTQYF.

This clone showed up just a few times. The CDR3 reads CASSIALPSTDTQYF. Written as DNA, the CDR3 is TGTGCCAGTAGTATAGCACTACCGTCCACAGATACGCAGTATTTT. The V call is TRBV19, the J call TRBJ2-3; D is ambiguous. The length of the CDR3 is 15 residues. V lost 1 base to trimming and J lost 2 bases, with 10 bases between them. Germline CDR1 and CDR2: LNHDA and SQIVND (reference sequence).

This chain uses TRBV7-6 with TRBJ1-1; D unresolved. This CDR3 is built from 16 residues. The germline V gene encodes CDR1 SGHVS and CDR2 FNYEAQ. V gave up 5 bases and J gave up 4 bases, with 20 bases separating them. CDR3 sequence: CASSHARSRDSTEAFF. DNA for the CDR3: TGTGCCAGCAGCCACGCCCGGTCACGGGATAGCACTGAAGCTTTCTTT.

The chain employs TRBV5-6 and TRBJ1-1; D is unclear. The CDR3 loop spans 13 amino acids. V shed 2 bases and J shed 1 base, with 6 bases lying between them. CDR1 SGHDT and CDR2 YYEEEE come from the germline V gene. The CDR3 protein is CASSFAGNTEAFF. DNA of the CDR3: TGTGCCAGCAGCTTTGCAGGGAACACTGAAGCTTTCTTT.

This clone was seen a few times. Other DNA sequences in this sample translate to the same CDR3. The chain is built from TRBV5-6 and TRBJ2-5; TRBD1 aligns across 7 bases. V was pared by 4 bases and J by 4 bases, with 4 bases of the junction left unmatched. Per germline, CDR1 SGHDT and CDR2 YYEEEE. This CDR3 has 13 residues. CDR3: CASSLQGLETQYF. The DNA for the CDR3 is TGTGCCAGCAGCCTACAGGGGCTAGAGACCCAGTACTTC. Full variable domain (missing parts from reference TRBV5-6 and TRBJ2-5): DAGVTQSPTHLIKTRGQQVTLRCSPKSGHDTVSWYQQALGQGPQFIFQYYEEEERQRGNFPDRFSGHQFPNYSSELNVNALLLGDSALYLCASSLQGLETQYFGPGTRLLVL.

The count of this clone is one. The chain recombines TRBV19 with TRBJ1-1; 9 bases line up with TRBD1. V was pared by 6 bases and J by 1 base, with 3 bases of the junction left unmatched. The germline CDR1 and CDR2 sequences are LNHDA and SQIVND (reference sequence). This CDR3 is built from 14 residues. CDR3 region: CASRSQGANTEAFF. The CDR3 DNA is TGTGCCAGTAGGTCACAGGGGGCGAACACTGAAGCTTTCTTT.

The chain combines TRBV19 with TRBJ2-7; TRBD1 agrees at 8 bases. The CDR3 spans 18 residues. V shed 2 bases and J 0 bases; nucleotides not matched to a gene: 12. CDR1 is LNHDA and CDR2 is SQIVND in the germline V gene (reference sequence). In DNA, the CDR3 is TGTGCCAGTAGTATAAGCTCCGCCGGGACAGGTAGCTCCTACGAGCAGTACTTC. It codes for CASSISSAGTGSSYEQYF.

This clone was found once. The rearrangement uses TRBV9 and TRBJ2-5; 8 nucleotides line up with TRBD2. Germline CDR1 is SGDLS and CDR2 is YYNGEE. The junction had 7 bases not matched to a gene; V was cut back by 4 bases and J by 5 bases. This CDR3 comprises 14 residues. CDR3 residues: CASSLGLDEETQYF. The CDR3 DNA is TGTGCCAGCAGCCTGGGACTAGATGAGGAGACCCAGTACTTC.

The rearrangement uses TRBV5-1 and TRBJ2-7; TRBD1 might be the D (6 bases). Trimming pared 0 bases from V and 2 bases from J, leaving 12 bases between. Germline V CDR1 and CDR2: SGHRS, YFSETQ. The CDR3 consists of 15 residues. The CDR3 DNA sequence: TGCGCCAGCAGCTTGGTCGTACAGGGAACCTACGAGCAGTACTTC. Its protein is CASSLVVQGTYEQYF.

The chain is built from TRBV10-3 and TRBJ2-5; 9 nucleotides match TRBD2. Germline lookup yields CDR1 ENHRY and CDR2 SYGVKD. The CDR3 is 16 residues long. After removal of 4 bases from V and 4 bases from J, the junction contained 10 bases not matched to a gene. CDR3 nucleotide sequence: TGTGCCATCAGTGTCGGGCCTAGCGGGACCTTAGAGACCCAGTACTTC. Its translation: CAISVGPSGTLETQYF.

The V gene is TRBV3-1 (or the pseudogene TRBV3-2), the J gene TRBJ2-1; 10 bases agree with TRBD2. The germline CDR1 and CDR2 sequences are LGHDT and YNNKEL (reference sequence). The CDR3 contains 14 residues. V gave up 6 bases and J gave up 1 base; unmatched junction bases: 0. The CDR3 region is CASRAGGSYNEQFF. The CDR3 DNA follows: TGTGCCAGCAGAGCGGGGGGGTCCTACAATGAGCAGTTCTTC.

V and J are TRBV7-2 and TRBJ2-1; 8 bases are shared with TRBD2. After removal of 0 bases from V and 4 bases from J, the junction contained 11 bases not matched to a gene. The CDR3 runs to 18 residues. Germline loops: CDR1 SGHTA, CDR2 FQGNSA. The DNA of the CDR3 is TGTGCCAGCAGCTTAGCCCCTCCAACCAGCGGGGGTTACAATGAGCAGTTCTTC. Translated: CASSLAPPTSGGYNEQFF.

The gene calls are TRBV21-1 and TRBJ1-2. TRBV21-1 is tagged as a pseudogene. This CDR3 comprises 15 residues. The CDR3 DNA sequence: TGTGCCAGCAGCAAAGGCCAGGGAGGCCCTTATGGCTACACCTTC. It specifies CASSKGQGGPYGYTF.

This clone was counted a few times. CDR3 sequence (DNA): TGCGCCAGCAGCGGGGACACACTTGGCTACACCTTC. Amino acids: CASSGDTLGYTF. The chain uses TRBV5-1 and TRBJ1-2; a weak D match, TRBD1 (6 bases). Germline V lookup: CDR1 SGHRS, CDR2 YFSETQ. Between the trimmed V and J ends, which lost 4 bases and 7 bases, there was a span of 11 bases. There are 12 residues in the CDR3.

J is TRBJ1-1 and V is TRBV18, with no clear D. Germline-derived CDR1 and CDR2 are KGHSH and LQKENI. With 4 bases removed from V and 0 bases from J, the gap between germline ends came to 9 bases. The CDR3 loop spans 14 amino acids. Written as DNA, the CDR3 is TGTGCCAGCTCACTCGGACTGATGAACACTGAAGCTTTCTTT. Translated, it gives CASSLGLMNTEAFF.

For the CDR3, the DNA is TGTGCCATCAGGCGGGACAGGGACACCGGGGAGCTGTTTTTT. This gives the protein CAIRRDRDTGELFF. V gene TRBV10-3 combines with J gene TRBJ2-2; 9 bases match TRBD1. J lost 3 bases, V lost 6 bases, and 2 bases had no gene match. This CDR3 comprises 14 residues. Germline values: CDR1 ENHRY, CDR2 SYGVKD.

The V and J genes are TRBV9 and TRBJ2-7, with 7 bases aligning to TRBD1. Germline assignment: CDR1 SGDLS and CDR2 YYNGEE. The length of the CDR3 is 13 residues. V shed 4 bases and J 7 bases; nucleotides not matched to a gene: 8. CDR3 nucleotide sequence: TGTGCCAGCAGCCAAGACAGGGTAGGAGAGCAGTACTTC. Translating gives CASSQDRVGEQYF.

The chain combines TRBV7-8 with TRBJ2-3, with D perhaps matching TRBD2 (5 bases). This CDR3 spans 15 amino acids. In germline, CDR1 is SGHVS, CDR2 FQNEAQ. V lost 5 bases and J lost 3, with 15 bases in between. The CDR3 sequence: CASSPRRPGTDTQYF. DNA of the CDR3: TGTGCCAGCAGCCCTAGGCGGCCGGGGACAGATACGCAGTATTTT.

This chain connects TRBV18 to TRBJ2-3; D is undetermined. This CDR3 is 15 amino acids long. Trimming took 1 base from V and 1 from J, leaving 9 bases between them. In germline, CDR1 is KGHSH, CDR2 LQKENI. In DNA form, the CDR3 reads TGTGCCAGCTCACCACTCGCCCCAGGCACAGATACGCAGTATTTT. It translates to CASSPLAPGTDTQYF.

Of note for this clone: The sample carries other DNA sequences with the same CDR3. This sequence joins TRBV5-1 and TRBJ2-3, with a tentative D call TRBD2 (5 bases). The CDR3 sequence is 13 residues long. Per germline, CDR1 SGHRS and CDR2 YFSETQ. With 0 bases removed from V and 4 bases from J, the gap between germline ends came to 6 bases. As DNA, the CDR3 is TGCGCCAGCAGCTTGGAGAGGGCAGATACGCAGTATTTT. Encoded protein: CASSLERADTQYF.